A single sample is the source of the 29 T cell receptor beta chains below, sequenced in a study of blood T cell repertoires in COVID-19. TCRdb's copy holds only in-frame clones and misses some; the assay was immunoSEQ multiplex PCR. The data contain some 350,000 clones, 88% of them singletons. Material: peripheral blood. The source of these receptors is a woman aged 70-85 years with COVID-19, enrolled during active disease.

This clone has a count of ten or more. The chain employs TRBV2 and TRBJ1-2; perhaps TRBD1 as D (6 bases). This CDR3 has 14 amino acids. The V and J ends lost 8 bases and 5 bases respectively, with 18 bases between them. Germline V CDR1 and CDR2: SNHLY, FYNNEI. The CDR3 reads CASALQGMQYGYTF. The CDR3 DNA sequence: TGTGCCAGCGCCTTACAGGGTATGCAGTATGGCTACACCTTC.

Here the CDR3 DNA reads TGTGCCAGCAGCTCGACAGTCTACGAGCAGTACTTC. Protein: CASSSTVYEQYF. The gene calls are TRBV11-2 and TRBJ2-7, with a weak D call TRBD1 (5 bases). Germline CDR1 is SGHAT and CDR2 is FQNNGV. The V and J ends lost 4 bases and 3 bases respectively, with 7 bases between them. The CDR3 extends over 12 amino acids. Looking up the rest from reference TRBV11-2 and TRBJ2-7 gives the full variable domain: EAGVAQSPRYKIIEKRQSVAFWCNPISGHATLYWYQQILGQGPKLLIQFQNNGVVDDSQLPKDRFSAERLKGVDSTLKIQPAKLEDSAVYLCASSSTVYEQYFGPGTRLTVT.

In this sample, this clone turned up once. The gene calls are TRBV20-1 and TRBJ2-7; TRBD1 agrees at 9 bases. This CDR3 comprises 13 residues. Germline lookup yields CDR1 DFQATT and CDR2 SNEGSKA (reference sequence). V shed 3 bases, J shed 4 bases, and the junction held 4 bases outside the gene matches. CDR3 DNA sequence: TGCAGTGCTAGTACAGGGGGCAGTTACGAGCAGTACTTC. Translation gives CSASTGGSYEQYF.

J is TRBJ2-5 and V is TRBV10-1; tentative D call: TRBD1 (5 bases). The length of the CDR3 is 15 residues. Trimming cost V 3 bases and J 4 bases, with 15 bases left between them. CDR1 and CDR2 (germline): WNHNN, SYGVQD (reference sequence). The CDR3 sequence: CASSEPGTGAETQYF. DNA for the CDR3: TGCGCCAGCAGTGAACCCGGTACAGGCGCAGAGACCCAGTACTTC.

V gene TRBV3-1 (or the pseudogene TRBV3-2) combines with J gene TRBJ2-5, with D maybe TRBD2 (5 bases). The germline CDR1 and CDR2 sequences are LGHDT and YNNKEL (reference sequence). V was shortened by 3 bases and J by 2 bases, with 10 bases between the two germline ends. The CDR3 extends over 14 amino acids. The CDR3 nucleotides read TGTGCCAGCAGCCAGGGGAGTCTGCAAGAGACCCAGTACTTC. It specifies CASSQGSLQETQYF.

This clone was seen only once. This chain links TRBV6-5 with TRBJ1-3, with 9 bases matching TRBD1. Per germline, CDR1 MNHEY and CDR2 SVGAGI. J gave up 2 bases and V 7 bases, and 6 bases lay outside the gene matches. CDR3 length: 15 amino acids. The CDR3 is CASTLDRGTGNTIYF. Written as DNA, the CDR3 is TGTGCCAGCACCTTGGACAGGGGCACTGGAAACACCATATATTTT.

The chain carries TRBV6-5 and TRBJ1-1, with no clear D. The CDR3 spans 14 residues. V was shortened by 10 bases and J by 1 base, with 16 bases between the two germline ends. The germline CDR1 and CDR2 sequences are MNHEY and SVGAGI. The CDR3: CANSPRHENTEAFF. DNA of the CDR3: TGTGCCAACTCTCCCAGGCATGAGAACACTGAAGCTTTCTTT.

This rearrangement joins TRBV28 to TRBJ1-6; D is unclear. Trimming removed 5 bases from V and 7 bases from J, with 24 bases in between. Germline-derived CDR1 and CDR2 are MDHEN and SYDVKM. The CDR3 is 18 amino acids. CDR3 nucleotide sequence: TGTGCCAGCAGTGTCCATGATGGGCAGGTCCCTTTCAATTCACCCCTCCACTTT. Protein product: CASSVHDGQVPFNSPLHF.

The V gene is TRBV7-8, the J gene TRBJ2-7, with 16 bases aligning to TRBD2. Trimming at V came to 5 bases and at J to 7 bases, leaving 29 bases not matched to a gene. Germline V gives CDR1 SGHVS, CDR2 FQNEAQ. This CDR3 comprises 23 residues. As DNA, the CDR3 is TGTGCCAGCAGCCCCGACGAAGGTGTAACATTGTGGGGACTAGCGGGGGGGCCAGTGGAGCAGTACTTC. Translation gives CASSPDEGVTLWGLAGGPVEQYF. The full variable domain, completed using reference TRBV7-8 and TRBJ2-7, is GAGVSQSPRYKVAKRGQDVALRCDPISGHVSLFWYQQALGQGPEFLTYFQNEAQLDKSGLPSDRFFAERPEGSVSTLKIQRTQQEDSAVYLCASSPDEGVTLWGLAGGPVEQYFGPGTRLTVT.

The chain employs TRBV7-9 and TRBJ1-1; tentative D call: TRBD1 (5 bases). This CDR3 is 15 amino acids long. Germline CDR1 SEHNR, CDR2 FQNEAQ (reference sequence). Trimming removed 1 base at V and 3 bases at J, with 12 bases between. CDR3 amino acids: CASSLGRGGDTEAFF. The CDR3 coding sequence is TGTGCCAGCAGCTTAGGAAGGGGTGGTGACACTGAAGCTTTCTTT.

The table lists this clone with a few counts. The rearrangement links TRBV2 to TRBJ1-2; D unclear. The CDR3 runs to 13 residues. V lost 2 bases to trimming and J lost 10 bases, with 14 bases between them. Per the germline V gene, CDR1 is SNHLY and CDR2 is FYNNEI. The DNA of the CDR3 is TGTGCCAGCAGTGAAAACGGGGTCCCCCCCTACACCTTC. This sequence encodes CASSENGVPPYTF.

In nucleotides, the CDR3 is TGTGCCAGTGCGAGGCACTTTACTGGAAACACCATATATTTT. Its translation is CASARHFTGNTIYF. This chain connects TRBV25-1 to TRBJ1-3; D is unclear. Trimming stripped 9 bases from V and 2 bases from J, with 14 bases between. The germline CDR1 and CDR2 sequences are MGHDK and SYGVNS. This CDR3 has 14 residues.

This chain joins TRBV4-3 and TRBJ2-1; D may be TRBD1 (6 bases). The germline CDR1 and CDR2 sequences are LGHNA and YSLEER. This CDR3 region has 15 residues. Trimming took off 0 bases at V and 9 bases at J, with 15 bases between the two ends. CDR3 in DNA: TGCGCCAGCAGCCAAGATCCGGCAGGGGACGGTGAGCAGTTCTTC. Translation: CASSQDPAGDGEQFF.

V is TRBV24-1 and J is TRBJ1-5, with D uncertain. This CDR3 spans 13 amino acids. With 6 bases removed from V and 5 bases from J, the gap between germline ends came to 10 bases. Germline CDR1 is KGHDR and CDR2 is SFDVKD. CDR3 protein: CATSKWADQPQHF. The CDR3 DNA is TGTGCCACCAGTAAGTGGGCTGATCAGCCCCAGCATTTT.

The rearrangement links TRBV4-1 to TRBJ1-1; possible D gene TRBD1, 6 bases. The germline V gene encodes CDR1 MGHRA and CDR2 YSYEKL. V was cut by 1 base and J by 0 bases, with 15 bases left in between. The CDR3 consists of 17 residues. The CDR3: CASSQAPAGGMNTEAFF. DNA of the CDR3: TGCGCCAGCAGCCAAGCCCCGGCGGGGGGCATGAACACTGAAGCTTTCTTT.

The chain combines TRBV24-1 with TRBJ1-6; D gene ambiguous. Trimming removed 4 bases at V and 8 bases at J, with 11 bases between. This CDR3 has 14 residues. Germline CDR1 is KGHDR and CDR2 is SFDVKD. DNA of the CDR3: TGTGCCACCAGTGACGCGGACGGGGATTCACCCCTCCACTTT. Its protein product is CATSDADGDSPLHF.

CDR3 protein: CASSPGTGAYNEQFF. The CDR3 nucleotides are TGTGCCAGCAGTCCCGGGACAGGGGCCTACAATGAGCAGTTCTTC. The chain employs TRBV2 and TRBJ2-1; 10 nucleotides agree with TRBD1. Germline CDR1 and CDR2: SNHLY and FYNNEI. The CDR3 is 15 residues long. V lost 5 bases and J lost 2; bases outside the gene matches: 3.

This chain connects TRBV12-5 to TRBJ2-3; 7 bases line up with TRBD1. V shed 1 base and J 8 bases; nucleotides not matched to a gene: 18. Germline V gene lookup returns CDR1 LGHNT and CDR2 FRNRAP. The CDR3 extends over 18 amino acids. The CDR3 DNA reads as TGTGCTAGTGGTTTGGCCTTGACAGGGTGGGGTACACAGAGTACGCAGTATTTT. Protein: CASGLALTGWGTQSTQYF.

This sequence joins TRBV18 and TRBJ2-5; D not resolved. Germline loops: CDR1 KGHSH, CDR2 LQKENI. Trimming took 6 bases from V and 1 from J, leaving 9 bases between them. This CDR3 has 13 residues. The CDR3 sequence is CASSSGSQETQYF. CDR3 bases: TGTGCCAGCTCTTCCGGGTCCCAAGAGACCCAGTACTTC.

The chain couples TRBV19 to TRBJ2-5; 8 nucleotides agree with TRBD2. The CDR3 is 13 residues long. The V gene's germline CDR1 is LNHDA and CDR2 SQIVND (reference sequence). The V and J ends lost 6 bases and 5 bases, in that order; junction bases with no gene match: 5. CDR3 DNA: TGTGCCAGTAGGCCGGGAGGGCGGGAGACCCAGTACTTC. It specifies CASRPGGRETQYF.

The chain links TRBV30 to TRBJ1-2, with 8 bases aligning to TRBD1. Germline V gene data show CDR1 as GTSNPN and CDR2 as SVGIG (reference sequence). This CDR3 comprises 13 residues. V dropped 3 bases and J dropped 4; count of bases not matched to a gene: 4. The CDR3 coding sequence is TGTGCCTGGAGCCCAGGGACAGGCTATGGCTACACCTTC. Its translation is CAWSPGTGYGYTF.

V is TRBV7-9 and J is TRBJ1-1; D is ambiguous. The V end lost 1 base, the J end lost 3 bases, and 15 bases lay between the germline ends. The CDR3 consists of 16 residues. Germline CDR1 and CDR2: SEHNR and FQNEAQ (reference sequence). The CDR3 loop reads CASSLGSHIGDTEAFF. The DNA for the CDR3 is TGTGCCAGCAGCTTAGGAAGTCATATCGGGGACACTGAAGCTTTCTTT.

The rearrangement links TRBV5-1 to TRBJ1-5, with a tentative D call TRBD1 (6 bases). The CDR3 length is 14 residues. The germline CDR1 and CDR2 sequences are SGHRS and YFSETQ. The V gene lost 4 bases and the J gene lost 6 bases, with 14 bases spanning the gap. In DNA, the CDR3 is TGCGCCAGCAGCCGGGGGGGCGGCAGTCAGCCCCAGCATTTT. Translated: CASSRGGGSQPQHF.

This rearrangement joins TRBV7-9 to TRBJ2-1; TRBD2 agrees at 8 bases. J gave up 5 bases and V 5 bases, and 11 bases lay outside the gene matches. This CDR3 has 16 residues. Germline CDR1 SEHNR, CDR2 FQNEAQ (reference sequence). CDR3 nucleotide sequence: TGTGCCAGCAGCCCTCGCCTGGCGGGGGGCAACAATGAGCAGTTCTTC. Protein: CASSPRLAGGNNEQFF.

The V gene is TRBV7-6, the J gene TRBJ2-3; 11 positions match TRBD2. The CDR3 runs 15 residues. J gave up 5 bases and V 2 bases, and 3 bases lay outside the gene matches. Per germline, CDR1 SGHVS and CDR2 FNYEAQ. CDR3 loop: CASSLSSGGQDTQYF. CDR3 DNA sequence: TGTGCCAGCAGCTTATCTAGCGGGGGGCAAGATACGCAGTATTTT.

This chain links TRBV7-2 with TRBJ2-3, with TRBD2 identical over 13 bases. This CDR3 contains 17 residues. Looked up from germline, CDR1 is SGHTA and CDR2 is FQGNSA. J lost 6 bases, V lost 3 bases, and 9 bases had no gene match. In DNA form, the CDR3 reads TGTGCCAGCAGCTTGAACCGAGGACTAGCGGGGGAGGATACGCAGTATTTT. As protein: CASSLNRGLAGEDTQYF.

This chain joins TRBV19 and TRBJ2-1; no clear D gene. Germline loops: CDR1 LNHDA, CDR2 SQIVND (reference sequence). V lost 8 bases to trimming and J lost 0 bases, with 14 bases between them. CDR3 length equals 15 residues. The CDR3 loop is CASRPYESSYNEQFF. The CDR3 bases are TGTGCCAGTCGCCCGTACGAGAGCTCCTACAATGAGCAGTTCTTC.

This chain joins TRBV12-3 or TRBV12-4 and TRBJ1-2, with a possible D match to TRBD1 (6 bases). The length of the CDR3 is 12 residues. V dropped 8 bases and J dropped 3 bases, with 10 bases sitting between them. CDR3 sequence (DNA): TGTGCCAGCGGGGGACAATACTATGGCTACACCTTC. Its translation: CASGGQYYGYTF.

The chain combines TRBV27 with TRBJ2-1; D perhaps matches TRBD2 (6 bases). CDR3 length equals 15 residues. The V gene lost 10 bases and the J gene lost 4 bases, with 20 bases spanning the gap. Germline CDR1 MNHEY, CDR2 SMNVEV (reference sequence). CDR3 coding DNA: TGTGCCACTAAGTCGGGCGGGGCCGGGTACAATGAGCAGTTCTTC. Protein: CATKSGGAGYNEQFF.